The source of this T cell receptor (beta chain) is a study of blood T cell repertoires in COVID-19. Study in general: Both acute and convalescent COVID-19 samples were obtained from the United States, Italy and Spain. In each case, the material was cDNA or gDNA derived from T cells, B-cell-depleted T cells, or PBMCs.

V was cut by 0 bases and J by 2 bases, with 11 bases left in between. CDR1 MNHNS and CDR2 SASEGT come from the germline V gene. This CDR3 spans 15 amino acids. Original handling: Scientists estimated how many nucleated cells there were by amplifying reference gene primers. Only in-frame clones appear in the TCRdb table, and some are missing; sequencing was by immunoSEQ multiplex PCR. V and J calls and clone size are given by that table; D and trimming were obtained from the DNA. The data hold 380,000 or so clones, with 70% to 90% observed a single time. Material: peripheral blood. The chain combines TRBV6-1 with TRBJ2-7; no firm D call. This TCR was sampled from a man in his forties or fifties with acute or convalescent COVID-19. The CDR3 DNA follows: TGTGCCAGCAGTGAAGCTGGCGGATTTCCCTACGAGCAGTACTTC. This translates into CASSEAGGFPYEQYF.